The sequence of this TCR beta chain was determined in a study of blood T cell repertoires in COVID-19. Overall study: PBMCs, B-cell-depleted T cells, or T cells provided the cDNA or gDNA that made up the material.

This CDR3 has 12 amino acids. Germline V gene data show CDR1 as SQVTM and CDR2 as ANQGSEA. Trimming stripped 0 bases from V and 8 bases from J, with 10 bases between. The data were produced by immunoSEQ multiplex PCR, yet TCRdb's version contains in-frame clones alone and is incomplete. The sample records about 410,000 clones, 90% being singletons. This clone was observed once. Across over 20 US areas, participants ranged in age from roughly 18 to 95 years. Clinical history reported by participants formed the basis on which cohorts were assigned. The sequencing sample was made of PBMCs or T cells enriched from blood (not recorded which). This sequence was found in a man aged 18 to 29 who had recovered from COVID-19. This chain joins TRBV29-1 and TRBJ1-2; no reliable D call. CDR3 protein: CSVEDGGNGYTF. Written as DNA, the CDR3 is TGCAGCGTTGAAGATGGCGGGAACGGCTACACCTTC. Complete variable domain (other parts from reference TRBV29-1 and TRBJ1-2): SAVISQKPSRDICQRGTSLTIQCQVDSQVTMMFWYRQQPGQSLTLIATANQGSEATYESGFVIDKFPISRPNLTFSTLTVSNMSPEDSSIYLCSVEDGGNGYTFGSGTRLTVV.